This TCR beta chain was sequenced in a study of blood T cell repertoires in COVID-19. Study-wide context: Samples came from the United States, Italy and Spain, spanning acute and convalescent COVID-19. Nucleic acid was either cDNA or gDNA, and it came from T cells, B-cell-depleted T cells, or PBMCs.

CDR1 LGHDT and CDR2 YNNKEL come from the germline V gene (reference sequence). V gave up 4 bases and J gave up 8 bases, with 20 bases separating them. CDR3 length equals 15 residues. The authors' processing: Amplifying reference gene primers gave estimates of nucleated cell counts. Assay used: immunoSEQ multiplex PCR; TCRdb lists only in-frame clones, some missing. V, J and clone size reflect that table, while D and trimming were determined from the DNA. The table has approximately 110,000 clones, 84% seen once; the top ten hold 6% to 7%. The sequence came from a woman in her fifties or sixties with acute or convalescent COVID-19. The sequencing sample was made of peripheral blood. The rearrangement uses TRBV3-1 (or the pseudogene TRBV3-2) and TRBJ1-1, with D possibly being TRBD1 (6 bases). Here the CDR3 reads CASSPPSLTGSEAFF. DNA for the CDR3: TGTGCCAGCAGCCCACCCTCACTCACAGGGTCGGAAGCTTTCTTT.